This T cell receptor (beta chain) was observed in a study of T-cell reconstitution after alpha-beta-depleted transplantation in children. General observations from the study: Reported findings indicate that, about two months after transplant, alpha-beta T cells came from several hundred expanded clones, which were derived from non-depleted graft cells. Some patients' high day-60 TCRbeta diversity was attributed to recipient cells surviving conditioning.

Unique molecular identifiers were built into the TCRbeta library. TCRdb independently ran MiXCR on the PCR reads; one entry per CDR3 protein. This table has 450,000 to 550,000 distinct CDR3 sequences, about an eighth appearing once. As concerns this clonotype: No antigen is known for it.

CDR1 and CDR2 from the germline V gene are DFQATT and SNEGSKA (reference sequence). The CDR3 has 17 amino acids. J was trimmed by 1 base and V by 0 bases; bases with no gene match: 9. The rearrangement uses TRBV20-1 and TRBJ2-3; 8 nucleotides line up with TRBD2. The specimen was PBMCs, mostly from graft donor cells, collected 180 days after TCRalphabeta/CD19-depleted stem cell transplant. The source of this sequence is a female patient aged 2 to 10 who had a stem cell transplant for aplastic anemia, so the T cells may come from the graft donor. The DNA for the CDR3 is TGCAGTGCTAGAGATCGGTGGCAGCGGGAGCGCACAGATACGCAGTATTTT. Encoded protein: CSARDRWQRERTDTQYF.